Below, 31 T cell receptor beta chains from the same sample are listed, as sequenced in a study of regulatory T cells in long-lasting Graves disease (dated by TCRdb to the early 2020s). Receptor amplification or capture employed multiplex PCR. Sequencing relied on an Illumina HiSeq 4000. iRepertoire HTBI primers and Arm-PCR amplification of CDR3 regions were used to construct TCR beta libraries. The public sequencing data were trimmed at Q25 with fastp and processed into clonotypes with MiXCR by TCRdb, which kept only in-frame beta chains. Rows are unified per CDR3 protein, each entry keeping the most common DNA and genes. The table for this sample lists hundreds of thousands of distinct CDR3 sequences; 20% to 25% of them were counted only once. About 12% of the sample goes to the ten largest clones. The sample's time point label, decoded: persistent/refractory GD, antithyroid drugs over 5 years with positive TRAb. RNA was extracted from PBMCs in TRIzol for both TCR sequencing and RNA sequencing.

Material: peripheral blood mononuclear cells (PBMCs), obtained when the disease was refractory, from a patient treated with antithyroid drugs. Source of these receptors: a female donor with Graves disease.

This chain joins TRBV6-1 and TRBJ2-1, with TRBD2 identical over 14 bases. The germline CDR1 and CDR2 sequences are MNHNS and SASEGT. The CDR3 has 15 amino acids. J lost 9 bases, V lost 5 bases, and 6 bases had no gene match. This CDR3 reads CASSPTSGRAFEQFF. CDR3 DNA sequence: TGTGCCAGCAGTCCGACTAGCGGGAGGGCCTTTGAGCAGTTCTTC.

This clonotype was found many times. The chain uses TRBV12-3 or TRBV12-4 and TRBJ1-2; 7 positions match TRBD1. V dropped 8 bases and J dropped 0; count of bases not matched to a gene: 9. CDR3 length: 15 amino acids. In DNA form, the CDR3 reads TGTGCCAGCCGCCCGGGACAGATAACTAACTATGGCTACACCTTC. Translation gives CASRPGQITNYGYTF.

This clonotype was seen many times. The rearrangement uses TRBV28 and TRBJ2-7; 9 nucleotides line up with TRBD1. This CDR3 spans 14 amino acids. Germline V gene data show CDR1 as MDHEN and CDR2 as SYDVKM. The V gene end was trimmed by 5 bases and the J gene end by 5 bases; junction bases not matched to a gene: 7. The CDR3 sequence: CASSEPGQGHEQYF. CDR3 bases: TGTGCCAGCAGTGAACCGGGACAGGGACACGAGCAGTACTTC.

This clonotype was counted at least ten times. The chain couples TRBV12-3 or TRBV12-4 to TRBJ1-2; unclear D gene. The V end lost 3 bases, the J end lost 7 bases, and 9 bases lay between the germline ends. CDR3 size: 12 residues. CDR3 DNA sequence: TGTGCCAGCAGTTTTGGCAAGGGTGGCTACACCTTC. Its translation is CASSFGKGGYTF.

V gene TRBV7-9 combines with J gene TRBJ2-6, with TRBD1 identical over 11 bases. The CDR3 is 17 amino acids. Germline assignment: CDR1 SEHNR and CDR2 FQNEAQ (reference sequence). V shed 7 bases and J 1 base; nucleotides not matched to a gene: 6. Here the CDR3 DNA reads TGTGCCAGCACCCGGGACAGGGGGTTATCTGGGGCCAACGTCCTGACTTTC. It specifies CASTRDRGLSGANVLTF.

This clonotype was observed once. The rearrangement uses TRBV6-1 and TRBJ2-5; 7 bases align to TRBD1. There are 15 residues in the CDR3. Germline trimming cut 11 bases from V and 1 base from J; bases unmatched to any gene: 13. Germline CDR1 MNHNS, CDR2 SASEGT. The CDR3 DNA follows: TGTGCCGCAGTCCGGGACAGAGCTAGCCAAGAGACCCAGTACTTC. Protein product: CAAVRDRASQETQYF.

The V and J genes are TRBV20-1 and TRBJ2-2; TRBD2 might be the D (5 bases). CDR3 length: 12 residues. V lost 3 bases and J 4 bases, leaving 6 bases between the germline ends. Germline CDR1 is DFQATT and CDR2 is SNEGSKA (reference sequence). The CDR3 spells CSASGGTGELFF. CDR3 nucleotides: TGCAGTGCTAGCGGAGGCACCGGGGAGCTGTTTTTT.

There are many counts of this clonotype. This rearrangement joins TRBV29-1 to TRBJ1-2; no clear D gene. Germline V gene data show CDR1 as SQVTM and CDR2 as ANQGSEA. This CDR3 is 14 amino acids long. The ends were cut back, 7 bases at V and 2 bases at J, with 17 bases in the middle. The CDR3 nucleotides read TGCAGCGCCAAGCCCTCAGATACCAACTATGGCTACACCTTC. This encodes CSAKPSDTNYGYTF.

This clonotype was recorded a few times. J is TRBJ1-1 and V is TRBV6-2 or TRBV6-3; TRBD1 might be the D (5 bases). Trimming shortened V by 2 bases and J by 3 bases, and 10 bases separated the two germline ends. The CDR3 is 14 amino acids. Looked up from germline, CDR1 is MNHEY and CDR2 is SVGEGT. CDR3 protein: CASSYGEGYTEAFF. The CDR3 coding sequence is TGTGCCAGCAGTTACGGGGAGGGGTACACTGAAGCTTTCTTT.

The rearrangement uses TRBV18 and TRBJ1-1; 7 bases match TRBD1. V shed 4 bases and J 2 bases; nucleotides not matched to a gene: 7. In germline, CDR1 is KGHSH, CDR2 LQKENI. This CDR3 is built from 15 residues. CDR3 amino acids: CASSQSGQINTEAFF. The CDR3 DNA is TGTGCCAGCTCACAATCGGGACAGATAAACACTGAAGCTTTCTTT.

This clonotype was counted many times. This sequence joins TRBV20-1 and TRBJ1-2, with 7 bases matching TRBD1. Trimming at V came to 5 bases and at J to 3 bases, leaving 12 bases not matched to a gene. The CDR3 is made up of 15 amino acids. Germline CDR1 DFQATT, CDR2 SNEGSKA (reference sequence). As DNA, the CDR3 is TGCAGTGCTTACATGGGGAGGGGGCTTGACTATGGCTACACCTTC. Translation gives CSAYMGRGLDYGYTF.

The chain has TRBV7-3 and TRBJ2-3, with 10 positions matching TRBD2. Looked up from germline, CDR1 is SGHTA and CDR2 is FQGTGA. V gave up 6 bases and J gave up 1 base; unmatched junction bases: 7. The CDR3 covers 16 residues. CDR3 loop: CASSLLAGVGTDTQYF. CDR3 DNA sequence: TGTGCCAGCAGTCTCCTAGCGGGGGTAGGCACAGATACGCAGTATTTT.

Concerning this clonotype itself: This clone may be a read error of a much larger clone one base away. The CDR3 carries no conserved terminal phenylalanine or tryptophan, so it likely arises from a read error. The V and J genes are TRBV28 and TRBJ1-5; weak D call: TRBD1 (5 bases). This CDR3 has 15 residues. Between the trimmed V and J ends, which lost 5 bases and 7 bases, there was a span of 18 bases. Germline CDR1 and CDR2: MDHEN and SYDVKM. DNA for the CDR3: TGTGCCAGCAGTCCTCAGGGCACTGGTTGGCAGCCCCAGCATTCT. Translating it yields CASSPQGTGWQPQHS.

The rearrangement links TRBV12-3 or TRBV12-4 to TRBJ1-2, with D unclear. This CDR3 contains 13 residues. Trimming shortened V by 4 bases and J by 3 bases, and 9 bases separated the two germline ends. CDR3 in amino acids: CASSSVGDYGYTF. CDR3 bases: TGTGCCAGCAGTTCCGTGGGAGACTATGGCTACACCTTC.

This clonotype was counted at least ten times. V gene TRBV7-2 combines with J gene TRBJ1-1; 10 bases are a match to TRBD1. Germline V gives CDR1 SGHTA, CDR2 FQGNSA. This CDR3 comprises 14 residues. The CDR3 is CAGGGTGVGTEAFF. In nucleotides, the CDR3 is TGTGCTGGAGGGGGGACAGGGGTAGGAACTGAAGCTTTCTTT.

The table lists this clonotype with many counts. The chain combines TRBV11-3 with TRBJ2-5; D unclear. Trimming removed 3 bases from V and 0 bases from J, with 8 bases in between. Germline V lookup: CDR1 SGHNT, CDR2 YENEEA. CDR3 length: 14 amino acids. In DNA, the CDR3 is TGTGCCAGCAGCTTTTTCCAGAACCAAGAGACCCAGTACTTC. Protein: CASSFFQNQETQYF.

This clonotype came up many times. The chain combines TRBV6-1 with TRBJ1-2, with D perhaps matching TRBD1 (5 bases). The length of the CDR3 is 15 residues. Germline CDR1 MNHNS, CDR2 SASEGT. The ends were cut back, 4 bases at V and 7 bases at J, with 19 bases in the middle. CDR3 protein: CASSASPGTGSGYTF. Written as DNA, the CDR3 is TGTGCCAGCAGTGCCTCCCCGGGAACAGGCAGTGGCTACACCTTC.

The V gene is TRBV7-2, the J gene TRBJ2-1, with TRBD2 matching 8 bases. Germline-derived CDR1 and CDR2 are SGHTA and FQGNSA. J gave up 7 bases and V 5 bases, and 10 bases lay outside the gene matches. The CDR3 extends over 15 amino acids. CDR3 in DNA: TGTGCCAGCAGCCCGGGGGGGATTCTTAGGAATGAGCAGTTCTTC. This sequence encodes CASSPGGILRNEQFF.

This clonotype was seen more than once but under ten times. The chain recombines TRBV18 with TRBJ1-4, with 10 bases matching TRBD1. The length of the CDR3 is 14 residues. The trim removed 5 bases at V and 8 bases at J, leaving 5 bases unmatched. Germline V lookup: CDR1 KGHSH, CDR2 LQKENI. CDR3 bases: TGTGCCAGCTCAGCCGGGACAGGGGACGAAAAACTGTTTTTT. Translated: CASSAGTGDEKLFF. The variable domain in full, with the rest retrieved from reference TRBV18 and TRBJ1-4, is NAGVMQNPRHLVRRRGQEARLRCSPMKGHSHVYWYRQLPEEGLKFMVYLQKENIIDESGMPKERFSAEFPKEGPSILRIQQVVRGDSAAYFCASSAGTGDEKLFFGSGTQLSVL.

This rearrangement joins TRBV7-2 to TRBJ2-1; 8 bases line up with TRBD2. The CDR3 is 15 residues long. Germline V gene data show CDR1 as SGHTA and CDR2 as FQGNSA. Unmatched junction bases numbered 2, after V lost 4 bases and J lost 0 bases. The CDR3 loop is CASSSAGVSYNEQFF. The CDR3 coding sequence is TGTGCCAGCAGCTCAGCGGGGGTCTCCTACAATGAGCAGTTCTTC.

This clonotype was recorded a few times. The CDR3 DNA reads as TGTGCCAGCAGCCCCCTAAGGGGACCGAATCAGCCCCAGCATTTT. Residues: CASSPLRGPNQPQHF. This chain uses TRBV7-9 with TRBJ1-5, with D tentatively TRBD1 (5 bases). Per germline, CDR1 SEHNR and CDR2 FQNEAQ (reference sequence). Between the trimmed V and J ends, which lost 5 bases and 4 bases, there was a span of 15 bases. The CDR3 is made up of 15 amino acids. The full variable domain, with the rest looked up from reference TRBV7-9 and TRBJ1-5, is DTGVSQNPRHKITKRGQNVTFRCDPISEHNRLYWYRQTLGQGPEFLTYFQNEAQLEKSRLLSDRFSAERPKGSFSTLEIQRTEQGDSAMYLCASSPLRGPNQPQHFGDGTRLSIL.

The chain links TRBV29-1 to TRBJ2-7; 11 bases agree with TRBD1. Germline values: CDR1 SQVTM, CDR2 ANQGSEA. The CDR3 loop spans 14 amino acids. The trim removed 2 bases at V and 8 bases at J, leaving 8 bases unmatched. CDR3 nucleotides: TGCAGCGTTGAATCAGGGACAGGGGGATACAAGCAGTACTTC. Translating it yields CSVESGTGGYKQYF.

J is TRBJ2-7 and V is TRBV3-1; possible D gene TRBD1, 7 bases. Germline CDR1 reads LGHDT; CDR2 reads YNNKEL (reference sequence). This CDR3 has 14 amino acids. The V gene lost 6 bases and the J gene lost 4 bases, with 16 bases spanning the gap. CDR3 region: CASSSLGGQYEQYF. In DNA, the CDR3 is TGTGCCAGCAGTTCTTTGGGGGGACAGTACGAGCAGTACTTC.

This clonotype was counted many times. J is TRBJ2-7 and V is TRBV7-2, with TRBD2 matching over 7 bases. With 6 bases clipped from V and 3 bases from J, the junction kept 17 bases outside the gene matches. Looked up from germline, CDR1 is SGHTA and CDR2 is FQGNSA. The CDR3 is 17 amino acids. The CDR3 nucleotides are TGTGCCAGCAGTTACGCCCACCCCCTAGCGGAAAGCTACGAGCAGTACTTC. Residues: CASSYAHPLAESYEQYF.

This clonotype was recorded many times. V gene TRBV27 combines with J gene TRBJ1-5; 8 nucleotides align to TRBD1. Germline V gives CDR1 MNHEY, CDR2 SMNVEV (reference sequence). The CDR3 covers 15 residues. The junction had 5 bases not matched to a gene; V was cut back by 4 bases and J by 3 bases. The CDR3, as DNA: TGTGCCAGCAGTTACGACAGGGGCCCCAATCAGCCCCAGCATTTT. The encoded protein is CASSYDRGPNQPQHF.

This clonotype appeared many times. The chain couples TRBV11-2 to TRBJ1-6; 7 positions match TRBD1. This CDR3 contains 14 residues. Per the germline V gene, CDR1 is SGHAT and CDR2 is FQNNGV. Losses at the gene ends were 5 bases for V and 7 bases for J; bases not matched to a gene: 5. CDR3 region: CASSQTGRNSPLHF. DNA of the CDR3: TGTGCCAGCAGCCAGACAGGGAGGAATTCACCCCTCCACTTT. Full variable domain (outside the CDR3, taken from reference TRBV11-2 and TRBJ1-6): EAGVAQSPRYKIIEKRQSVAFWCNPISGHATLYWYQQILGQGPKLLIQFQNNGVVDDSQLPKDRFSAERLKGVDSTLKIQPAKLEDSAVYLCASSQTGRNSPLHFGNGTRLTVT.

This clonotype showed up many times. The chain links TRBV19 to TRBJ1-1; no clear D. Trimming pared 1 base from V and 0 bases from J, leaving 15 bases between. This CDR3 region has 17 residues. The germline CDR1 and CDR2 sequences are LNHDA and SQIVND (reference sequence). The CDR3 sequence: CASSIGFSRAMNTEAFF. The CDR3 bases are TGTGCCAGTAGTATAGGATTTTCCCGGGCCATGAACACTGAAGCTTTCTTT.

With respect to this clonotype: A much larger clone sits a single nucleotide away, making a read error possible. Because it lacks the conserved phenylalanine or tryptophan at the end, this CDR3 is likely a read error. The chain combines TRBV10-3 with TRBJ2-5; D might be TRBD1 or TRBD2, each matching 5 bases. Germline V gene lookup returns CDR1 ENHRY and CDR2 SYGVKD. The V end lost 2 bases, the J end lost 1 base, and 8 bases lay between the germline ends. The CDR3 consists of 14 residues. CDR3 in DNA: TGTGCCATCAGTGAGGGGGACCCCCAAGAGACCCAGTACTCC. It translates to CAISEGDPQETQYS.

This clonotype showed up many times. The chain links TRBV7-3 to TRBJ2-2; possibly TRBD2 for D (5 bases). V lost 3 bases and J 7 bases, leaving 9 bases between the germline ends. CDR1 and CDR2 from the germline V gene are SGHTA and FQGTGA. This CDR3 spans 13 amino acids. As DNA, the CDR3 is TGTGCCAGCAGCTTGAGGGAAGGCGGGGAGCTGTTTTTT. It is translated as CASSLREGGELFF.

The V gene is TRBV20-1, the J gene TRBJ2-3, with D perhaps TRBD1 or TRBD2 (6 bases each). CDR3 size: 14 residues. Germline-derived CDR1 and CDR2 are DFQATT and SNEGSKA (reference sequence). CDR3: CVLQGTRFTDTQYF. The CDR3, as DNA: TGCGTACTTCAGGGGACTCGTTTCACAGATACGCAGTATTTT.

A note on this clonotype: A far larger clone differs by one base, so this is likely a read error. This CDR3 is CASSFPQGSKASF. CDR3 bases: TGTGCCAGCAGTTTCCCCCAGGGGTCCAAAGCTTCCTTT. The J gene is TRBJ1-6, the V gene TRBV28, with D possibly TRBD1 on 6 matching bases. Looked up from germline, CDR1 is MDHEN and CDR2 is SYDVKM. This CDR3 has 13 residues.